This TCR beta chain came from a study of TIL therapy for anti-PD-1-resistant metastatic lung cancer. Study details: Patients had a median age of 54 years (range roughly 35-80). Most patients had lung adenocarcinoma. Median tumor mutation burden was about 1.5 mutations per megabase.

Per the germline V gene, CDR1 is ENHRY and CDR2 is SYGVKD. V shed 3 bases and J shed 1 base, with 10 bases lying between them. This CDR3 has 15 residues. A word on this clone: Its antigen is undetermined.

The immunoSEQ assay was v3. The table came from immunoSEQ multiplex PCR; TCRdb's copy has only in-frame clones and leaves some out. Of about 57,000 clones listed, less than 80% were seen once; the top ten hold about 4.8%. Study observations and caveats: Infused TIL clonotypes partially replaced the baseline blood repertoire, then decayed over months.

Time point here: pre-treatment sample, taken before nivolumab and TIL therapy. This clonotype originated in a woman between 30 and 85 years old with non-small cell lung cancer. The chain recombines TRBV10-3 with TRBJ1-5; D remains unclear. The sample was blood, taken at baseline. CDR3 residues: CAISDSRGSNQPQHF. The CDR3 nucleotides are TGTGCCATCAGTGACTCGCGAGGGAGCAATCAGCCCCAGCATTTT.